Listed below are T cell receptor beta chains from one sample, sequenced in a study of T cells in localized non-small cell lung cancer. Profiled with immunoSEQ multiplex PCR; TCRdb holds only in-frame clones, not every one. The sample has 64,000 or so clones, about nine tenths seen once. Sequences were derived from peripheral blood, sampled before any cancer treatment. All receptors come from a woman aged 35 to 75 with stage I lung adenocarcinoma. Both conserved end residues are part of each CDR3. A D gene is named only where the DNA matches it firmly. The size entry is marked missing in some rows and otherwise reads once, few, many or a size class.

D gene	V gene	CDR3 length	clone size	J gene	CDR3 protein	CDR3 DNA
-	TRBV19	14	-	TRBJ2-7	CASSPRVGPYEQYF	TGTGCCAGTAGTCCCCGGGTCGGACCCTACGAGCAGTACTTC
TRBD2	TRBV7-8	14	-	TRBJ2-1	CASTLAGDYNEQFF	TGTGCCAGCACTCTAGCGGGGGACTACAATGAGCAGTTCTTC
-	TRBV6-6	15	-	TRBJ2-7	CASSYRGAPGYEQYF	TGTGCCAGCAGTTACCGCGGGGCGCCCGGCTACGAGCAGTACTTC
TRBD2	TRBV4-2	19	-	TRBJ2-2	CASSRGVAGGRWNTGELFF	TGTGCCAGCAGCCGAGGAGTAGCGGGGGGGCGCTGGAACACCGGGGAGCTGTTTTTT
-	TRBV10-3	14	-	TRBJ2-3	CAISVPPSTDTQYF	TGTGCCATCAGTGTACCCCCTAGCACAGATACGCAGTATTTT
-	TRBV5-1	14	-	TRBJ1-4	CASSLGSTNEKLFF	TGCGCCAGCAGCTTGGGCTCAACTAATGAAAAACTGTTTTTT
-	TRBV11-1	14	-	TRBJ1-6	CASSLSRAVSPLHF	TGTGCCAGCAGCTTATCGCGGGCAGTTTCACCCCTCCACTTT
TRBD2	TRBV5-1	15	-	TRBJ2-1	CASSPAGGPVNEQFF	TGCGCCAGCAGCCCAGCGGGGGGGCCTGTCAATGAGCAGTTCTTC
TRBD1	TRBV10-3	14	-	TRBJ1-1	CAMAPGQGVAEAFF	TGTGCCATGGCACCGGGACAGGGAGTTGCTGAAGCTTTCTTT
-	TRBV28	16	-	TRBJ2-7	CASSSTAAHSPYEQYF	TGTGCCAGCAGTTCAACCGCGGCGCATTCGCCCTACGAGCAGTACTTC
TRBD2	TRBV7-8	16	-	TRBJ2-1	CASSPMLLAGGGEQFF	TGTGCCAGCAGCCCCATGTTGCTAGCGGGGGGAGGCGAGCAGTTCTTC
-	TRBV6-1	13	-	TRBJ2-1	CAIGQISYNEQFF	TGTGCCATAGGACAGATTTCCTACAATGAGCAGTTCTTC
TRBD1	TRBV19	16	once	TRBJ2-3	CASSTRQGLGTDTQYF	TGTGCCAGTAGTACAAGACAGGGATTGGGCACAGATACGCAGTATTTT
-	TRBV5-1	13	few	TRBJ2-7	CASSLNAIYEQYF	TGCGCCAGCAGCTTGAACGCCATCTACGAGCAGTACTTC
TRBD2	TRBV10-3	16	-	TRBJ2-7	CAISASRLAGGSEQYF	TGTGCCATCAGTGCATCTAGACTAGCGGGAGGAAGCGAGCAGTACTTC
-	TRBV9	12	-	TRBJ2-1	CASSVESGEQFF	TGTGCCAGCAGCGTAGAGAGTGGGGAGCAGTTCTTC
-	TRBV30	13	-	TRBJ1-2	CAWRFPSTHGYTF	TGTGCCTGGAGGTTCCCGTCGACGCATGGCTACACCTTC
TRBD1	TRBV27	17	-	TRBJ2-4	CASSPPGTGVAKNIQYF	TGTGCCAGCAGTCCCCCCGGGACAGGGGTAGCCAAAAACATTCAGTACTTC
TRBD1	TRBV7-9	16	-	TRBJ1-1	CASSSDRQGARTEAFF	TGTGCCAGCAGCTCCGATCGACAGGGGGCGAGGACTGAAGCTTTCTTT
-	TRBV6-1	15	-	TRBJ2-7	CASRQPDPYIYEQYF	TGTGCCAGCAGGCAACCAGACCCTTACATTTACGAGCAGTACTTC
-	TRBV28	11	-	TRBJ2-7	CASSLFYEQYF	TGTGCCAGCAGTTTATTCTACGAGCAGTACTTC
-	TRBV30	12	-	TRBJ2-7	CAWRDRSYEQYF	TGTGCCTGGAGGGACAGATCCTACGAGCAGTACTTC
-	TRBV7-9	14	-	TRBJ1-1	CASSLESVNTEAFF	TGTGCCAGCAGCTTAGAGTCGGTGAACACTGAAGCTTTCTTT
-	TRBV30	14	-	TRBJ1-2	CAWSVNLLVHGYTF	TGTGCCTGGAGTGTTAACCTGTTGGTGCATGGCTACACCTTC
-	TRBV10-3	17	-	TRBJ1-3	CAISESAELYSGNTIYF	TGTGCCATCAGTGAGTCAGCAGAGCTGTACTCTGGAAACACCATATATTTT
TRBD1	TRBV7-8	15	-	TRBJ1-1	CASSFGQGARTEAFF	TGTGCCAGCAGCTTTGGTCAGGGGGCGCGGACTGAAGCTTTCTTT
-	TRBV7-6	12	-	TRBJ1-3	CASSHREGAIYF	TGTGCCAGCAGCCACAGGGAAGGGGCCATATATTTT
-	TRBV28	15	-	TRBJ1-1	CASSTPGAGVTEAFF	TGTGCCAGCAGTACCCCGGGGGCAGGGGTAACTGAAGCTTTCTTT
-	TRBV9	12	-	TRBJ2-3	CASSLGPDTQYF	TGTGCCAGCTCCCTCGGGCCAGATACGCAGTATTTT
-	TRBV5-1	15	-	TRBJ2-3	CASSALSPSTDTQYF	TGCGCCAGCAGCGCCCTTAGCCCTAGCACAGATACGCAGTATTTT
-	TRBV2	16	-	TRBJ2-5	CASSEGVGRYKETQYF	TGTGCCAGCAGTGAAGGAGTAGGGCGGTACAAAGAGACCCAGTACTTC
-	TRBV27	15	-	TRBJ2-1	CASSLGRYSYNEQFF	TGTGCCAGCAGTTTGGGGCGGTACTCCTACAATGAGCAGTTCTTC
-	TRBV27	14	few	TRBJ1-1	CASSPGTVNTEAFF	TGTGCCAGCAGTCCCGGGACGGTGAACACTGAAGCTTTCTTT
-	TRBV5-1	15	-	TRBJ1-2	CASSLAVGQGRGYTF	TGCGCCAGCAGCTTGGCCGTAGGGCAGGGACGCGGCTACACCTTC
-	TRBV11-2	16	-	TRBJ2-3	CASSSQRSLITDTQYF	TGTGCCAGCAGCTCCCAGAGGTCTCTAATCACAGATACGCAGTATTTT
-	TRBV7-2	13	once	TRBJ2-5	CASSLTRGETQYF	TGTGCCAGCAGCTTAACTCGAGGGGAGACCCAGTACTTC
-	TRBV6-6	14	-	TRBJ2-5	CASSYQGYQETQYF	TGTGCCAGCAGTTATCAGGGGTACCAAGAGACCCAGTACTTC
-	TRBV30	12	-	TRBJ1-5	CAWSPGSQPQHF	TGTGCCTGGAGTCCGGGGAGTCAGCCCCAGCATTTT
-	TRBV19	11	-	TRBJ1-2	CASSMFDGYTF	TGTGCCAGTAGTATGTTCGATGGCTACACCTTC
-	TRBV11-2	16	once	TRBJ1-1	CASSLVAQGGGTEAFF	TGTGCCAGCAGCTTAGTGGCACAGGGAGGGGGCACTGAAGCTTTCTTT
-	TRBV5-1	13	-	TRBJ2-5	CASSAGSTETQYF	TGCGCCAGCAGCGCAGGGTCAACAGAGACCCAGTACTTC
-	TRBV6-6	16	once	TRBJ2-4	CASSYSKAGAKNIQYF	TGTGCCAGCAGTTACTCGAAGGCAGGAGCCAAAAACATTCAGTACTTC
-	TRBV7-9	13	-	TRBJ2-7	CASSNGPKREQYF	TGTGCCAGCAGCAACGGGCCCAAGCGGGAGCAGTACTTC
TRBD1	TRBV27	15	-	TRBJ1-1	CASRTQTGRRTEAFF	TGTGCCAGCAGGACCCAGACAGGGAGACGCACTGAAGCTTTCTTT
-	TRBV7-2	14	-	TRBJ1-1	CASSLKGSGTEAFF	TGTGCCAGCAGCCTAAAGGGATCCGGCACTGAAGCTTTCTTT
-	TRBV6-1	14	-	TRBJ1-4	CASSVLGNNEKLFF	TGTGCCAGCAGTGTCCTAGGAAACAATGAAAAACTGTTTTTT
-	TRBV5-1	14	-	TRBJ1-4	CASSPDSTNEKLFF	TGCGCCAGCAGCCCGGACAGCACTAATGAAAAACTGTTTTTT
-	TRBV5-4	14	-	TRBJ1-1	CASSRERGNTEAFF	TGTGCCAGCAGCCGAGAACGGGGGAACACTGAAGCTTTCTTT
-	TRBV6-1	15	-	TRBJ1-1	CASSLNTQPNTEAFF	TGTGCCAGCAGTCTTAACACGCAACCGAACACTGAAGCTTTCTTT
TRBD1	TRBV19	15	-	TRBJ2-1	CASSIQGVTYNEQFF	TGTGCCAGTAGTATTCAGGGGGTAACCTACAATGAGCAGTTCTTC
-	TRBV11-3	13	-	TRBJ2-5	CASSARSGGTQYF	TGTGCCAGCAGCGCCAGGTCCGGCGGGACCCAGTACTTC
-	TRBV19	15	once	TRBJ2-2	CASSIPRMNTGELFF	TGTGCCAGTAGTATACCAAGGATGAACACCGGGGAGCTGTTTTTT